A single T cell receptor (beta chain) is shown here with its context. Its antigen remains unknown. The CDR3 consists of 15 residues. With V trimmed by 0 bases and J by 4 bases, 1 base remained unmatched. Per germline, CDR1 ENHRY and CDR2 SYGVKD. The sample comes from a study of vaccination effects on CD4 cells after COVID-19. CD4+ T cells specific for antigen were expanded with viral peptide pools by the ViraFEST assay before sequencing. Upon completion of roughly ten days in culture, CD4+ T cells were isolated. Every participant took two doses of the BNT162b2 or mRNA-1273 vaccine. Measured with immunoSEQ multiplex PCR; TCRdb has only the in-frame clones, and not every one. The sample has over 25,000 clones, 75% to 90% seen once.

The gene calls are TRBV10-3 and TRBJ2-4; TRBD1 agrees at 9 bases. The specimen comprised CD4+ T cells from PBMCs cultured with SARS-CoV-2 spike peptides, sampled after COVID-19 vaccination. This TCR was recovered from a human donor who received a COVID-19 vaccine. Some clones in this sample may be carry-over from other donors' samples. CDR3 loop: CAISESGQGKNIQYF. The CDR3, as DNA: TGTGCCATCAGTGAGTCGGGACAGGGTAAAAACATTCAGTACTTC.